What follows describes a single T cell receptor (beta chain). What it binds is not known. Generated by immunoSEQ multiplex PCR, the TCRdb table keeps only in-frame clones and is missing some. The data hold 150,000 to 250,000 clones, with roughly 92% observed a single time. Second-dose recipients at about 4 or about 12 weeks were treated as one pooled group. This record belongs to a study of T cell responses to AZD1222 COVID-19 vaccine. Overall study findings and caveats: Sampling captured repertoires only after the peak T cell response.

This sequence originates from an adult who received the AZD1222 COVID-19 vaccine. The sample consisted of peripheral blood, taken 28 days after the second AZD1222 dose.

CDR3 sequence reads: CASSSYSGNEQFF. CDR3 sequence (DNA): TGTGCCAGCAGTTCCTACTCAGGCAATGAGCAGTTCTTC. The V call is TRBV27, the J call TRBJ2-1; D is unresolved. The CDR3 totals 13 residues. Trimming took 4 bases from V and 6 from J, leaving 10 bases between them. Germline-derived CDR1 and CDR2 are MNHEY and SMNVEV (reference sequence).